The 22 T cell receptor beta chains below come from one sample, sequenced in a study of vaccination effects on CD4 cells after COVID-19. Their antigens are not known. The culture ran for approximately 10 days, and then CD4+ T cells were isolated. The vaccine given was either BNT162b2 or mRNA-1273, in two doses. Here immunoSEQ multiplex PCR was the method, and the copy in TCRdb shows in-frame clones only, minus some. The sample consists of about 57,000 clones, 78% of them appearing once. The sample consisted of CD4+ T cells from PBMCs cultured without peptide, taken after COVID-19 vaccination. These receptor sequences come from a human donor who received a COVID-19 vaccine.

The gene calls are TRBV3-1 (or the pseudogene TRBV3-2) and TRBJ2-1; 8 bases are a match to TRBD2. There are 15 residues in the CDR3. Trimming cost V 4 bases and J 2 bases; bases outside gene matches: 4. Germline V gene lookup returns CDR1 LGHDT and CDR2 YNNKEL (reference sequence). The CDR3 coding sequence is TGTGCCAGCAGCCCGGGACTAGTTCCCTACAATGAGCAGTTCTTC. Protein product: CASSPGLVPYNEQFF.

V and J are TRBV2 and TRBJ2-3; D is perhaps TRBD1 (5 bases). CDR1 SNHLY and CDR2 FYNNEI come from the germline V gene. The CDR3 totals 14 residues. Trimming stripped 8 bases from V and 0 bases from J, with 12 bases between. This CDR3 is CASGAGPSTDTQYF. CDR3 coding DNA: TGTGCCAGCGGGGCAGGGCCTAGCACAGATACGCAGTATTTT.

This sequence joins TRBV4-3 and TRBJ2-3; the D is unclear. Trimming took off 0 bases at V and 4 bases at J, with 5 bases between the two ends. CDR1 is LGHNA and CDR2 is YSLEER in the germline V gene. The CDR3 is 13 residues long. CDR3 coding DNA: TGCGCCAGCAGCCAAGAGGGCGCAGATACGCAGTATTTT. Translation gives CASSQEGADTQYF.

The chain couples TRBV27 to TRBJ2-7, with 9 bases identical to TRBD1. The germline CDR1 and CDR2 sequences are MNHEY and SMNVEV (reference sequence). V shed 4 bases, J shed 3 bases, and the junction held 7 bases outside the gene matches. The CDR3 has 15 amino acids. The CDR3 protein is CASSSRDRVGYEQYF. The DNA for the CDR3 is TGTGCCAGCAGTTCCCGGGACAGGGTGGGCTACGAGCAGTACTTC.

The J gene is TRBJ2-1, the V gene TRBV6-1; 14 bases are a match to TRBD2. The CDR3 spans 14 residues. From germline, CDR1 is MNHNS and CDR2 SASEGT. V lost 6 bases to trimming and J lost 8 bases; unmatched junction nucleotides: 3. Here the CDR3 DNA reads TGTGCCAGCAGGGGACTAGCGGGGGTCTATGAGCAGTTCTTC. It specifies CASRGLAGVYEQFF.

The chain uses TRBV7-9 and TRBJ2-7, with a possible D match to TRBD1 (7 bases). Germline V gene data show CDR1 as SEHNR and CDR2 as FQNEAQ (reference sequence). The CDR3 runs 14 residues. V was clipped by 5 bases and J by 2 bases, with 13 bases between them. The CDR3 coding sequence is TGTGCCAGCAGCCAGGGGGGTCGTACCTACGAGCAGTACTTC. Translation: CASSQGGRTYEQYF.

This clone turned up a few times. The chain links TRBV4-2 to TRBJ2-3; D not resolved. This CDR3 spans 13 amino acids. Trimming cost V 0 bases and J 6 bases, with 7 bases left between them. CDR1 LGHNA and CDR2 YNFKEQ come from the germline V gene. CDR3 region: CASSQDIADTQYF. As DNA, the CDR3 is TGTGCCAGCAGCCAAGATATAGCTGATACGCAGTATTTT.

The DNA of the CDR3 is TGTGCCAGCAGTCCCCCCCTAGCGGGGTACAATGAGCAGTTCTTC. Protein: CASSPPLAGYNEQFF. V and J are TRBV27 and TRBJ2-1, with 9 bases fitting TRBD2. The V segment lost 5 bases and the J segment 4 bases; nucleotides outside the gene matches: 6. From germline, CDR1 is MNHEY and CDR2 SMNVEV (reference sequence). CDR3 size: 15 residues.

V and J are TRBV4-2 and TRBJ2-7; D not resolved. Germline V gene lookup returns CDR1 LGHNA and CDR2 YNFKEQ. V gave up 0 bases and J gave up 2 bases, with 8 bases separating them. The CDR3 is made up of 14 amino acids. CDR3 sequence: CASSQDGQTYEQYF. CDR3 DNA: TGTGCCAGCAGCCAAGATGGGCAGACCTACGAGCAGTACTTC.

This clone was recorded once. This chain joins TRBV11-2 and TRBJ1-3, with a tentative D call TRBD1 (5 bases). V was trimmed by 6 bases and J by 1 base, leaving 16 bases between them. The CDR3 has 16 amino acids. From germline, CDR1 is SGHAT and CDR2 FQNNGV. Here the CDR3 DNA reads TGTGCCAGCAGGCAAGCCCTGGGGCGGTCTGGAAACACCATATATTTT. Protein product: CASRQALGRSGNTIYF.

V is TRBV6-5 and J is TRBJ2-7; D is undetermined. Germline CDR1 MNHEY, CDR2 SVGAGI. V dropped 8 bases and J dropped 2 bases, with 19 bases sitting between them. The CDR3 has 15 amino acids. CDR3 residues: CASRRASRAPYEQYF. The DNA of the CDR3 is TGTGCCAGCCGAAGAGCCTCACGGGCGCCCTACGAGCAGTACTTC.

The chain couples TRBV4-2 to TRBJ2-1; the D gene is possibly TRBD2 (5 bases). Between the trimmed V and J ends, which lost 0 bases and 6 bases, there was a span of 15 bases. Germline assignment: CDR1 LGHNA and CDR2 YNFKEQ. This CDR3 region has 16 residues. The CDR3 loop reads CASSQERVNRRNEQFF. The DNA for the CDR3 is TGTGCCAGCAGCCAAGAGCGGGTCAACCGCCGCAATGAGCAGTTCTTC.

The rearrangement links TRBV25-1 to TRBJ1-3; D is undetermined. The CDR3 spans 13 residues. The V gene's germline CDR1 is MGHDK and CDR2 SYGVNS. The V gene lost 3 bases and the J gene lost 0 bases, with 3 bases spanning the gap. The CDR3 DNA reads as TGTGCCAGCAGTGATAGCTCTGGAAACACCATATATTTT. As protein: CASSDSSGNTIYF.

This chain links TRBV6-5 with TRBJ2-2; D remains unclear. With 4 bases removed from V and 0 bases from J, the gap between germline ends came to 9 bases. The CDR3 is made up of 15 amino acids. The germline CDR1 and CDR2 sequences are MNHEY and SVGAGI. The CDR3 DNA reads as TGTGCCAGCAGTTTGGACCGACCGAACACCGGGGAGCTGTTTTTT. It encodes CASSLDRPNTGELFF.

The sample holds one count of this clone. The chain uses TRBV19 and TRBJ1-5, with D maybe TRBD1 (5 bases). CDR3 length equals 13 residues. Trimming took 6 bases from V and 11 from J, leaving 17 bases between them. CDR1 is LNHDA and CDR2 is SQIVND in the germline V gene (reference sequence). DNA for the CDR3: TGTGCCAGTAGCTCCCAGGGCACTAAGGCCCAGCATTTT. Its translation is CASSSQGTKAQHF. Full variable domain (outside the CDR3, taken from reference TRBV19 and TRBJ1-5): DGGITQSPKYLFRKEGQNVTLSCEQNLNHDAMYWYRQDPGQGLRLIYYSQIVNDFQKGDIAEGYSVSREKKESFPLTVTSAQKNPTAFYLCASSSQGTKAQHFGDGTRLSIL.

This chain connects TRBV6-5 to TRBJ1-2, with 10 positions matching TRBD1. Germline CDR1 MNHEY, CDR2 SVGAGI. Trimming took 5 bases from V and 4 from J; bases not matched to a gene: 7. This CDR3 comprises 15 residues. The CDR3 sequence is CASSPRQGATYGYTF. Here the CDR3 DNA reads TGTGCCAGCAGTCCAAGACAGGGGGCGACCTATGGCTACACCTTC.

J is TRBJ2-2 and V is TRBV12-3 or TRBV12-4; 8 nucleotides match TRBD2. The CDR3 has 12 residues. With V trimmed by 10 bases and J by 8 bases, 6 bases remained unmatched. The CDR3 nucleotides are TGTGCCACCAACCCGGGAGGGGGGGAGCTGTTTTTT. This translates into CATNPGGGELFF.

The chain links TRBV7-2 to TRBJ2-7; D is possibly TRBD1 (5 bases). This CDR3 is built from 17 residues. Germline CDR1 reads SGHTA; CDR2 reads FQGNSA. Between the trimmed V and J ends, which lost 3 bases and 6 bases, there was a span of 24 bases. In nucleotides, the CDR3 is TGTGCCAGCAGCTTGGGGTTGGGGATCATACAGGTCGCCGAGCAGTACTTC. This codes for CASSLGLGIIQVAEQYF.

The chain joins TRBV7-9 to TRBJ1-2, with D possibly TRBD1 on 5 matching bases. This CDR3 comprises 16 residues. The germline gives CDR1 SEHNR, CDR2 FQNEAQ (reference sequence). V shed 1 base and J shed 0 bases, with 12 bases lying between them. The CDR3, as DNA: TGTGCCAGCAGCTTAGAGTTGGGCAGGGCTAACTATGGCTACACCTTC. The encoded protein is CASSLELGRANYGYTF.

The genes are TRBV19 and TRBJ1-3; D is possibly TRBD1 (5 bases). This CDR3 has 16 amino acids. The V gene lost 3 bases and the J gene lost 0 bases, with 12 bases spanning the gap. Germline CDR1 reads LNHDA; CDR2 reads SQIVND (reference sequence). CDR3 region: CASSIVGTYSGNTIYF. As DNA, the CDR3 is TGTGCCAGTAGTATCGTAGGGACCTACTCTGGAAACACCATATATTTT.

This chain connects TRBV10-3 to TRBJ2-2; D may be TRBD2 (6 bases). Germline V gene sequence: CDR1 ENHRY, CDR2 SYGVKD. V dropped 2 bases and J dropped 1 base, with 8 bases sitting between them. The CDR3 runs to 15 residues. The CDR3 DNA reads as TGTGCCATCAGTGAGCGGCGGGGGAACACCGGGGAGCTGTTTTTT. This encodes CAISERRGNTGELFF.

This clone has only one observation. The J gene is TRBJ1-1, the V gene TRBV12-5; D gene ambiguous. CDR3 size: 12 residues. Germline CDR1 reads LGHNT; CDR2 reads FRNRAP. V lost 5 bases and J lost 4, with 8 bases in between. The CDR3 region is CASGPSFTEAFF. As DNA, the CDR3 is TGTGCTAGTGGTCCCTCGTTCACTGAAGCTTTCTTT.